The subject of this entry is one T cell receptor (beta chain). Its antigen is not yet known. There are no base qualities to consult, and no much larger clone falls within one base. The data were obtained in a study of blood T cell repertoires in COVID-19 (dated by TCRdb to 2020 to 2021). About the investigation overall: Samples from collaborators originated in the United States, Italy and Spain and spanned both the acute and convalescent phases of COVID-19. The material from the prospective study consisted of cDNA or gDNA derived from T cells, B-cell-depleted T cells, or PBMCs. Deeply sampled blood TCRbeta repertoires from subjects exposed to, actively infected with, or recovered from COVID-19 were included in the dataset. The repertoires were released in a freely available public database meant as a resource for research on the immune response to SARS-CoV-2. Samples were obtained from the ongoing ImmuneRACE study (first 160 participants) and from about 1,300 subjects provided by 6 global collaborators. The sample metadata nearly always contained a de-identified subject ID, COVID-19 status, age in years and sex. Where available, HLA class I and class II types were obtained from metadata supplied by the sample provider rather than from assay-based typing.

Findings and caveats that apply to the study as a whole: How much clinical and demographic metadata was included differed by source and by participant, and the metadata was provided uncurated.

The immunoSEQ Assay, a bias-controlled multiplex PCR, was used to amplify TCRbeta CDR3 regions from genomic DNA. Regarding the original processing steps: Nucleated cell counts per sample were estimated from amplification of reference gene primers within the assay. To quantify the absolute abundance of each unique TCRbeta CDR3 rearrangement, sequence reads were collapsed and filtered. For each sample, productive Simpson clonality was calculated as the square root of Simpson's diversity index over productive rearrangements. As stored in TCRdb, this immuneACCESS dataset retains in-frame rearrangements with V and J assigned. A fraction of the clones does not appear; measured against another copy, unresolved V genes explain less than half of the discrepancy, and the remainder lacks a known reason. Clone size and V and J calls were adopted from that table, with D and trimming inferred from the DNA. This sample is represented by about 240,000 clones; approximately 86% of them were singletons. The biggest ten clones account for approximately 7.9% of the sample.

V trim: 2 bases; J trim: 7 bases; unmatched bases: 6. From its cysteine to its phenylalanine, the CDR3 spans 15 amino acids. The read is trimmed to its CDR3 DNA, 45 bases read in frame from base 1. CDR1 and CDR2, looked up from the germline V gene, are MRHNA and SNTAGT. A second Seattle source provided samples from volunteer blood donors who had recovered from COVID-19. Collaborating institutions collected whole blood in K2EDTA tubes following their own protocols. For TCRbeta analysis, collaborator samples were shipped as frozen whole blood, as isolated PBMCs, or as DNA extracted from either sample type.

The rearranged chain carries TRBV6-4 and TRBJ2-2, with 8 central nucleotides matching TRBD1. Sequenced material: peripheral blood. This clonotype originated in a man aged 55 to 70 who had recovered from COVID-19. The CDR3 reads CASSDRQGMIGELFF. The nucleotides read TGTGCCAGCAGTGACCGACAGGGGATGATCGGGGAGCTGTTTTTT.